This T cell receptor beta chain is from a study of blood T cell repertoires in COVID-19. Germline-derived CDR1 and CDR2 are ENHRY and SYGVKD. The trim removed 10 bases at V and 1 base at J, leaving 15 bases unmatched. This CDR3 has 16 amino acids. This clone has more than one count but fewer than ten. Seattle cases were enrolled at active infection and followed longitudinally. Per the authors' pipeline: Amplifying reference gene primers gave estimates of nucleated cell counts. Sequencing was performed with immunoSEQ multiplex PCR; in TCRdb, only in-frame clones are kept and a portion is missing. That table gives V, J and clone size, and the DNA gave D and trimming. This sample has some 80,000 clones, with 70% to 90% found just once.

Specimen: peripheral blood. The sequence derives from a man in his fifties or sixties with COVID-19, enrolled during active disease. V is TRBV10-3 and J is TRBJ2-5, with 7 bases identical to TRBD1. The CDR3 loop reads CATTPSKTGPQETQYF. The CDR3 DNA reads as TGTGCCACCACACCTTCCAAGACAGGGCCCCAAGAGACCCAGTACTTC.